Listed here are 18 T cell receptor beta chains from one sample, sequenced in a study of T-cell memory formation after mild COVID-19. TCRdb ran MiXCR on the 5' RACE reads and lists one entry per CDR3 protein. This table holds 150,000 to 200,000 distinct CDR3 sequences, more than 14% found once. Sequenced sample: PBMCs or a T cell subset sorted from them (not recorded which). The receptors here all came from an adult woman who had mild COVID-19 (a few samples of this study predate the infection). Cell type and time point are not known.

This clonotype has ten or more counts. The CDR3 is CASSLDAGLFTGELFF. The CDR3 region has the DNA TGTGCCAGCAGCTTAGATGCCGGACTGTTCACCGGGGAGCTGTTTTTT. The chain joins TRBV7-8 to TRBJ2-2, with a weak D call TRBD2 (5 bases). V dropped 1 base and J dropped 4 bases, with 13 bases sitting between them. Germline V CDR1 and CDR2: SGHVS, FQNEAQ. The CDR3 is made up of 16 amino acids.

This clonotype was recorded at least ten times. The gene calls are TRBV29-1 and TRBJ2-1; D is perhaps TRBD1 (5 bases). This CDR3 region has 11 residues. Germline CDR1 SQVTM, CDR2 ANQGSEA. Between the trimmed V and J ends, which lost 0 bases and 9 bases, there was a span of 6 bases. In DNA, the CDR3 is TGCAGCGTTGAAGAACAGGTTGAGCAGTTCTTC. This translates into CSVEEQVEQFF.

CDR3 in amino acids: CATSRSRGDYEQYF. CDR3 sequence (DNA): TGTGCCACCAGCCGAAGCAGGGGAGACTACGAGCAGTACTTC. This rearrangement joins TRBV15 to TRBJ2-7, with D maybe TRBD1 (6 bases). Germline values: CDR1 LNHNV, CDR2 YYDKDF (reference sequence). Deletions cut 5 bases from V and 3 bases from J, with 14 bases between. The CDR3 totals 14 residues. Complete variable domain (other parts from reference TRBV15 and TRBJ2-7): DAMVIQNPRYQVTQFGKPVTLSCSQTLNHNVMYWYQQKSSQAPKLLFHYYDKDFNNEADTPDNFQSRRPNTSFCFLDIRSPGLGDTAMYLCATSRSRGDYEQYFGPGTRLTVT.

The sample holds a few counts of this clonotype. The chain uses TRBV7-3 and TRBJ2-2; D may be TRBD1 or TRBD2 (6 bases each). V shed 1 base and J shed 9 bases, with 18 bases lying between them. The CDR3 totals 16 residues. CDR1 SGHTA and CDR2 FQGTGA come from the germline V gene. CDR3 DNA: TGTGCCAGCAGCTTAAATCTGGGACGGGGGACAAGGGAGCTGTTTTTT. This codes for CASSLNLGRGTRELFF.

The chain couples TRBV4-3 to TRBJ2-2, with D uncertain. Trimming removed 5 bases at V and 0 bases at J, with 7 bases between. The CDR3 loop spans 14 amino acids. Germline V gene lookup returns CDR1 LGHNA and CDR2 YSLEER. DNA of the CDR3: TGCGCCAGCAGCATCGGTGCGAACACCGGGGAGCTGTTTTTT. Residues: CASSIGANTGELFF.

V and J are TRBV7-9 and TRBJ2-7; the D gene is possibly TRBD1 (6 bases). CDR1 and CDR2 (germline): SEHNR, FQNEAQ (reference sequence). The CDR3 has 15 amino acids. V was clipped by 1 base and J by 2 bases, with 12 bases between them. CDR3 amino acids: CASSLEIGQTYEQYF. The CDR3 DNA is TGTGCCAGCAGCTTAGAAATCGGACAGACCTACGAGCAGTACTTC.

This clonotype was seen a handful of times. The V and J genes are TRBV30 and TRBJ1-1; possible D gene TRBD1, 5 bases. Germline V gene data show CDR1 as GTSNPN and CDR2 as SVGIG (reference sequence). This CDR3 is built from 13 residues. Trimming left V 8 bases short and J 1 base short, with 14 bases between. The CDR3 is CAMGPGPNTEAFF. The CDR3 DNA follows: TGTGCCATGGGACCGGGGCCGAACACTGAAGCTTTCTTT.

The rearrangement links TRBV7-9 to TRBJ2-1, with TRBD1 matching over 10 bases. V dropped 5 bases and J dropped 7; count of bases not matched to a gene: 5. Germline V gives CDR1 SEHNR, CDR2 FQNEAQ (reference sequence). The CDR3 contains 14 residues. CDR3 loop: CASSILDRGNEQFF. The CDR3 DNA follows: TGTGCCAGCAGCATTCTGGACAGGGGGAATGAGCAGTTCTTC.

The chain recombines TRBV2 with TRBJ2-1; D remains ambiguous. Germline V lookup: CDR1 SNHLY, CDR2 FYNNEI. The CDR3 runs 15 residues. V shed 4 bases and J shed 4 bases, with 14 bases lying between them. The CDR3 sequence: CASSGRTKQYNEQFF. The DNA of the CDR3 is TGTGCCAGCAGTGGTCGAACAAAACAGTACAATGAGCAGTTCTTC.

In this sample, this clonotype turned up a few times. The J gene is TRBJ2-2, the V gene TRBV5-4, with D possibly being TRBD1 (6 bases). Trimming left V 0 bases short and J 0 bases short, with 9 bases between. The CDR3 loop spans 16 amino acids. Germline CDR1 is SGHNT and CDR2 is YYREEE (reference sequence). CDR3 nucleotides: TGTGCCAGCAGCTTGGGGGCAGGGGCGAACACCGGGGAGCTGTTTTTT. Protein: CASSLGAGANTGELFF.

The rearrangement links TRBV6-2 or TRBV6-3 to TRBJ1-5; D gene unclear. Germline CDR1 MNHEY, CDR2 SVGEGT. Trimming shortened V by 4 bases and J by 2 bases, and 9 bases separated the two germline ends. There are 14 residues in the CDR3. The CDR3 here is CASSFSMGNQPQHF. DNA of the CDR3: TGTGCCAGCAGTTTCTCTATGGGCAATCAGCCCCAGCATTTT.

This chain connects TRBV2 to TRBJ2-1; TRBD2 matches 11 bases. This CDR3 is built from 15 residues. Germline loops: CDR1 SNHLY, CDR2 FYNNEI. The trim removed 6 bases at V and 5 bases at J, leaving 6 bases unmatched. This CDR3 reads CASRAKTSGNNEQFF. The DNA for the CDR3 is TGTGCCAGCAGGGCCAAGACTAGCGGGAACAATGAGCAGTTCTTC.

This chain joins TRBV28 and TRBJ2-1; 12 positions agree with TRBD2. Germline V CDR1 and CDR2: MDHEN, SYDVKM. Trimming removed 5 bases from V and 0 bases from J; junction bases left unmatched: 8. The CDR3 covers 18 residues. CDR3 loop: CASSIRTSGISSYNEQFF. The CDR3 coding sequence is TGTGCCAGCAGTATACGGACTAGCGGGATTTCCTCCTACAATGAGCAGTTCTTC.

This clonotype was seen a few times. J is TRBJ2-7 and V is TRBV18, with a weak D call TRBD2 (7 bases). CDR3 length: 14 amino acids. Trimming stripped 6 bases from V and 2 bases from J, with 14 bases between. CDR1 KGHSH and CDR2 LQKENI come from the germline V gene. The CDR3 loop reads CASSAGRDTYEQYF. CDR3 nucleotide sequence: TGTGCCAGCTCCGCGGGGAGGGACACCTACGAGCAGTACTTC.

This clonotype showed up just a few times. The rearrangement links TRBV24-1 to TRBJ1-1; no definite D call. The CDR3 is made up of 11 amino acids. Germline V gives CDR1 KGHDR, CDR2 SFDVKD. V lost 9 bases to trimming and J lost 1 base, with 5 bases between them. The CDR3 region has the DNA TGTGCCACCCGGGGGAACACTGAAGCTTTCTTT. This translates into CATRGNTEAFF.

This clonotype was seen many times. The V gene is TRBV7-3, the J gene TRBJ2-1; 13 positions agree with TRBD2. Germline CDR1 SGHTA, CDR2 FQGTGA. The CDR3 totals 15 residues. With 3 bases clipped from V and 4 bases from J, the junction kept 0 bases outside the gene matches. CDR3 bases: TGTGCCAGCAGCTTGACTAGCGGGAGGTACAATGAGCAGTTCTTC. Translating it yields CASSLTSGRYNEQFF.

The chain combines TRBV15 with TRBJ1-6; the D is unclear. V was pared by 0 bases and J by 13 bases, with 10 bases between. Germline assignment: CDR1 LNHNV and CDR2 YYDKDF (reference sequence). CDR3 length: 13 amino acids. CDR3 in amino acids: CATSRDPNLPLHF. The CDR3 DNA reads as TGTGCCACCAGCAGAGACCCCAACCTTCCCCTCCACTTT.

V gene TRBV29-1 combines with J gene TRBJ2-1; 11 positions match TRBD1. The CDR3 length is 13 residues. J gave up 4 bases and V 6 bases, and 2 bases lay outside the gene matches. Germline V gives CDR1 SQVTM, CDR2 ANQGSEA. In DNA form, the CDR3 reads TGCAGCGTGGACAGGGGGCTGTACAATGAGCAGTTCTTC. Translation gives CSVDRGLYNEQFF.